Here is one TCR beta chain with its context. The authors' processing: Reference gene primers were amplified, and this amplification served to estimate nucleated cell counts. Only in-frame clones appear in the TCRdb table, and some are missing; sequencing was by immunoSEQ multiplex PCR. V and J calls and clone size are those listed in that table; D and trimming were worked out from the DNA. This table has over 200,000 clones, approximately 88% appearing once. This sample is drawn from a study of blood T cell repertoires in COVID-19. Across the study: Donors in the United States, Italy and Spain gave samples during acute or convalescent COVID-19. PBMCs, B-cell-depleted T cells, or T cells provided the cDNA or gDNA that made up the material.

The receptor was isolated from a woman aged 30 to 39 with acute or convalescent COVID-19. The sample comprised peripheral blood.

DNA of the CDR3: TGTGCCAGCAGCATCGGGAGGAATGAGCAGTTCTTC. Translating gives CASSIGRNEQFF. The V and J genes are TRBV27 and TRBJ2-1, with 7 bases lining up with TRBD2. Trimming took 6 bases from V and 7 from J; bases not matched to a gene: 3. The germline V gene encodes CDR1 MNHEY and CDR2 SMNVEV (reference sequence). CDR3 length: 12 residues.